This entry lists 32 T cell receptor beta chains sequenced from one sample in a study of a mutant IDH1 vaccine in newly diagnosed glioma. These receptors are not linked to any known antigen. Time point reported: week 5, during vaccination. Vaccination used 300 ug of mutant IDH1 20-mer peptide per dose, with topical imiquimod. Profiled with immunoSEQ multiplex PCR; TCRdb holds only in-frame clones, not every one. This sample has more than 40,000 clones; roughly 78% occur once, and the top ten carry about 1.7%. The input for sequencing was PBMCs, taken from a glioma patient whose treatment included an IDH1 peptide vaccine. These receptors were taken from a woman in her forties with glioma.

CDR3 amino acids: CASSPRVRSGGRKETQYF. The CDR3 DNA sequence: TGCGCCAGCAGCCCCCGCGTGAGAAGCGGGGGACGAAAAGAGACCCAGTACTTC. The chain carries TRBV5-1 and TRBJ2-5, with TRBD2 matching 8 bases. Unmatched junction bases numbered 17, after V lost 4 bases and J lost 3 bases. Looked up from germline, CDR1 is SGHRS and CDR2 is YFSETQ. The CDR3 is 18 residues long.

The gene calls are TRBV6-1 and TRBJ2-7; D possibly uses TRBD1 or TRBD2 (5 bases each). Trimming took off 7 bases at V and 6 bases at J, with 22 bases between the two ends. The CDR3 is 15 residues long. The germline V gene encodes CDR1 MNHNS and CDR2 SASEGT. CDR3 DNA: TGTGCCAGCAACCGGGACGGAGTCGTCCAGGGCGAGCAGTACTTC. The encoded protein is CASNRDGVVQGEQYF.

This rearrangement joins TRBV11-3 to TRBJ1-1; no reliable D call. Germline V gene lookup returns CDR1 SGHNT and CDR2 YENEEA. The CDR3 is 13 residues long. V was pared by 0 bases and J by 2 bases, with 4 bases between. This CDR3 is CASSLDLNTEAFF. In DNA form, the CDR3 reads TGTGCCAGCAGCTTAGACTTAAACACTGAAGCTTTCTTT.

V is TRBV6-6 and J is TRBJ2-7; 7 nucleotides line up with TRBD2. The V segment lost 0 bases and the J segment 6 bases; nucleotides outside the gene matches: 8. The germline gives CDR1 MNHNY, CDR2 SVGAGI (reference sequence). The CDR3 is 15 residues long. The CDR3 reads CASSYSRVWEGEQYF. As DNA, the CDR3 is TGTGCCAGCAGTTACTCGAGGGTGTGGGAGGGCGAGCAGTACTTC.

The rearrangement joins TRBV13 to TRBJ2-2; 14 bases line up with TRBD2. Germline-derived CDR1 and CDR2 are PRHDT and FYEKMQ (reference sequence). J was trimmed by 5 bases and V by 5 bases; bases with no gene match: 7. The CDR3 runs to 17 residues. Here the CDR3 reads CASSMGGLAGGTGELFF. CDR3 sequence (DNA): TGTGCCAGCAGCATGGGAGGACTAGCGGGGGGAACCGGGGAGCTGTTTTTT.

By share, this clone counts as medium-sized (0.01 to 0.1%). The chain joins TRBV5-6 to TRBJ2-3; D possibly corresponds to TRBD2 (6 bases). V was cut by 1 base and J by 4 bases, with 16 bases left in between. The CDR3 extends over 16 amino acids. The germline V gene encodes CDR1 SGHDT and CDR2 YYEEEE. The CDR3 DNA reads TGTGCCAGCAGCTTGATCGGGGGATGGGGTGCAGATACGCAGTATTTT. Translating it yields CASSLIGGWGADTQYF.

A note on this clone: The germline gene is not matched at one end of the junction; a read error may be the cause. CDR3 sequence (DNA): TGTGCTAGCAGCTTAAGGAGCGGGGGGGCCGGGGAGCTGTTTTTT. It translates to CASSLRSGGAGELFF. The rearrangement links TRBV7-7 to TRBJ2-2, with TRBD2 matching 10 bases. CDR3 length: 15 residues. Germline CDR1 reads SSHAT; CDR2 reads FNYEAQ (reference sequence). Combining the CDR3 with reference TRBV7-7 and TRBJ2-2 gives the whole variable domain GAGVSQSPRYKVTKRGQDVTLRCDPISSHATLYWYQQALGQGPEFLTYFNYEAQPDKSGLPSDRFSAERPEGSISTLTIQRTEQRDSAMYRCASSLRSGGAGELFFGEGSRLTVL.

The CDR3 protein is CASSLGLGTNTGELFF. CDR3 DNA sequence: TGTGCCAGCAGCTTAGGCCTCGGGACAAACACCGGGGAGCTGTTTTTT. The V gene is TRBV13, the J gene TRBJ2-2, with TRBD1 as a possible D gene (6 bases). The CDR3 is made up of 16 amino acids. Germline V CDR1 and CDR2: PRHDT, FYEKMQ (reference sequence). Trimming stripped 0 bases from V and 2 bases from J, with 10 bases between.

This chain links TRBV5-8 with TRBJ2-1; 10 nucleotides agree with TRBD2. Germline V gene lookup returns CDR1 SGHTS and CDR2 YDEGEE. Losses at the gene ends were 0 bases for V and 6 bases for J; bases not matched to a gene: 6. This CDR3 is built from 16 residues. CDR3 sequence reads: CASSLVGAGGPNEQFF. The CDR3, as DNA: TGTGCCAGCAGCTTGGTTGGAGCGGGGGGGCCCAATGAGCAGTTCTTC.

This chain connects TRBV27 to TRBJ1-6; D is ambiguous. Between the trimmed V and J ends, which lost 6 bases and 11 bases, there was a span of 17 bases. Germline assignment: CDR1 MNHEY and CDR2 SMNVEV (reference sequence). The CDR3 runs 14 residues. The CDR3 nucleotides are TGTGCCAGCAGGCTCGGGCAAAATGGAGCACCCCTCCACTTT. It yields the protein CASRLGQNGAPLHF.

The chain joins TRBV5-1 to TRBJ2-3; D ambiguous. CDR1 is SGHRS, CDR2 YFSETQ, per germline. This CDR3 has 15 amino acids. V was clipped by 4 bases and J by 0 bases, with 12 bases between them. CDR3 DNA: TGCGCCAGCAGCCCAGGACGGCAAAGCACAGATACGCAGTATTTT. It codes for CASSPGRQSTDTQYF.

This clone was counted a few times. The genes are TRBV7-9 and TRBJ2-7; D is perhaps TRBD2 (6 bases). The V end lost 5 bases, the J end lost 7 bases, and 12 bases lay between the germline ends. The V gene's germline CDR1 is SEHNR and CDR2 FQNEAQ (reference sequence). The CDR3 loop spans 12 amino acids. The CDR3 sequence is CASSPWGEEQYF. The CDR3 coding sequence is TGTGCCAGCAGCCCCTGGGGGGAGGAGCAGTACTTC.

This sequence joins TRBV9 and TRBJ1-1; D gene ambiguous. Trimming shortened V by 8 bases and J by 2 bases, and 13 bases separated the two germline ends. CDR1 is SGDLS and CDR2 is YYNGEE in the germline V gene. This CDR3 is built from 13 residues. CDR3 protein: CASTGQTNTEAFF. In DNA form, the CDR3 reads TGTGCCAGTACTGGGCAGACTAACACTGAAGCTTTCTTT.

This rearrangement joins TRBV5-5 to TRBJ2-7; possibly TRBD1 or TRBD2 for D (5 bases each). V lost 0 bases, J lost 7 bases, and 11 bases lay in between. The CDR3 totals 13 residues. Germline V CDR1 and CDR2: SGHKS, YYEKEE (reference sequence). This CDR3 is CASSLDPGREQYF. The CDR3 region has the DNA TGTGCCAGCAGCTTGGACCCGGGGCGGGAGCAGTACTTC.

This rearrangement joins TRBV29-1 to TRBJ1-3; D gene ambiguous. There are 11 residues in the CDR3. Germline V CDR1 and CDR2: SQVTM, ANQGSEA. V was shortened by 6 bases and J by 2 bases, with 5 bases between the two germline ends. The chain's CDR3 is CSVKPGNTIYF. The DNA of the CDR3 is TGCAGCGTCAAACCTGGAAACACCATATATTTT.

V usage is TRBV5-1 and J usage is TRBJ2-7; TRBD2 agrees at 10 bases. This CDR3 comprises 16 residues. From germline, CDR1 is SGHRS and CDR2 YFSETQ. Unmatched junction bases numbered 6, after V lost 0 bases and J lost 3 bases. CDR3 loop: CASSLAGTSAHYEQYF. DNA of the CDR3: TGCGCCAGCAGCTTGGCCGGGACTAGCGCTCACTACGAGCAGTACTTC.

V is TRBV19 and J is TRBJ1-1, with D uncertain. Germline values: CDR1 LNHDA, CDR2 SQIVND (reference sequence). The V end was cut by 1 base, the J end by 11 bases, with 11 bases between. This CDR3 is built from 12 residues. Here the CDR3 DNA reads TGTGCCAGTAGTATAGTTGGCAGGACGGCTTTCTTT. Protein product: CASSIVGRTAFF.

This chain joins TRBV5-1 and TRBJ2-7; weak D call: TRBD2 (5 bases). The CDR3 is 12 residues long. Germline CDR1 is SGHRS and CDR2 is YFSETQ. Trimming removed 5 bases from V and 2 bases from J, with 8 bases in between. For the CDR3, the DNA is TGCGCCAGCAGTTCGAGGGCCTACGAGCAGTACTTC. Translation gives CASSSRAYEQYF.

The chain joins TRBV27 to TRBJ1-1; the match to TRBD1 covers 9 bases. Germline V gene lookup returns CDR1 MNHEY and CDR2 SMNVEV (reference sequence). V was clipped by 6 bases and J by 3 bases; unmatched bases: 5. The CDR3 sequence is 14 residues long. CDR3 region: CASRATGGDTEAFF. The CDR3 coding sequence is TGTGCCAGCAGAGCGACAGGGGGTGACACTGAAGCTTTCTTT.

This chain connects TRBV4-1 to TRBJ1-5; 10 bases line up with TRBD1. The V segment lost 2 bases and the J segment 1 base; nucleotides outside the gene matches: 8. CDR1 and CDR2 from the germline V gene are MGHRA and YSYEKL. This CDR3 comprises 18 residues. The CDR3 DNA follows: TGCGCCAGCAGCCAACACGGGACAGGGGACGGAAGCAATCAGCCCCAGCATTTT. Translating it yields CASSQHGTGDGSNQPQHF.

This clone was seen once. The chain carries TRBV6-5 and TRBJ1-2; D is unclear. The germline V and J ends were trimmed by 2 bases and 6 bases, with 10 bases remaining between them. This CDR3 comprises 13 residues. Per germline, CDR1 MNHEY and CDR2 SVGAGI. In DNA form, the CDR3 reads TGTGCCAGCAGTTACGCCTTACGGGATGGCTACACCTTC. Protein: CASSYALRDGYTF.

This clone was seen once. V is TRBV19 and J is TRBJ1-2; TRBD1 matches at 11 bases. The CDR3 is 15 amino acids. The V and J ends lost 6 bases and 3 bases, in that order; junction bases with no gene match: 6. The germline CDR1 and CDR2 sequences are LNHDA and SQIVND (reference sequence). This CDR3 is CASSRTGGADYGYTF. The CDR3 nucleotides are TGTGCCAGTAGCCGGACAGGGGGCGCAGACTATGGCTACACCTTC.

The chain employs TRBV6-1 and TRBJ2-2, with D possibly being TRBD2 (5 bases). This CDR3 is built from 14 residues. Germline V gene sequence: CDR1 MNHNS, CDR2 SASEGT. V lost 6 bases to trimming and J lost 0 bases, with 8 bases between them. Here the CDR3 reads CASRRRTNTGELFF. DNA of the CDR3: TGTGCCAGCAGGAGGAGGACGAACACCGGGGAGCTGTTTTTT.

This chain connects TRBV4-2 to TRBJ1-1; TRBD1 is a possible D gene (6 bases). This CDR3 region has 14 residues. V lost 3 bases, J lost 1 base, and 9 bases lay in between. Germline V gene sequence: CDR1 LGHNA, CDR2 YNFKEQ. CDR3 protein: CASSQTDRNTEAFF. DNA of the CDR3: TGTGCCAGCAGCCAGACGGACAGGAACACTGAAGCTTTCTTT.

This rearrangement joins TRBV5-1 to TRBJ1-1; D possibly corresponds to TRBD1 (5 bases). V was trimmed by 4 bases and J by 1 base, leaving 11 bases between them. Germline V gene sequence: CDR1 SGHRS, CDR2 YFSETQ. CDR3 size: 14 residues. CDR3 protein: CASSPGPGNTEAFF. CDR3 nucleotides: TGCGCCAGCAGCCCAGGGCCAGGGAACACTGAAGCTTTCTTT.

The V call is TRBV19, the J call TRBJ2-4; D perhaps matches TRBD1 (5 bases). The germline CDR1 and CDR2 sequences are LNHDA and SQIVND (reference sequence). The CDR3 is 18 residues long. The V end lost 1 base, the J end lost 2 bases, and 18 bases lay between the germline ends. The CDR3 DNA reads TGTGCCAGTAGTATAGGCCCTACAGGTTATAGGCCCAAAAACATTCAGTACTTC. Amino acids: CASSIGPTGYRPKNIQYF.

The V call is TRBV12-5, the J call TRBJ2-7, with D tentatively TRBD1 (6 bases). The CDR3 length is 14 residues. The V end was cut by 5 bases, the J end by 5 bases, with 16 bases between. Per the germline V gene, CDR1 is LGHNT and CDR2 is FRNRAP. Here the CDR3 reads CASGPGQTSDEQYF. Written as DNA, the CDR3 is TGTGCTAGTGGTCCTGGACAGACGTCCGACGAGCAGTACTTC.

CDR3 bases: TGTGCCAGCAGTTCCCTTCGGGAGACCCAGTACTTC. This translates into CASSSLRETQYF. The genes are TRBV27 and TRBJ2-5; D is uncertain. The CDR3 is made up of 12 amino acids. Trimming removed 4 bases at V and 5 bases at J, with 8 bases between. CDR1 is MNHEY and CDR2 is SMNVEV in the germline V gene (reference sequence).

CDR3 sequence reads: CATLIPRTNTGELFF. DNA for the CDR3: TGTGCCACCCTTATCCCCCGCACGAACACCGGGGAGCTGTTTTTT. The rearrangement joins TRBV19 to TRBJ2-2; D unclear. The CDR3 sequence is 15 residues long. V lost 10 bases to trimming and J lost 0 bases, with 15 bases between them. CDR1 and CDR2 (germline): LNHDA, SQIVND (reference sequence).

The gene calls are TRBV5-6 and TRBJ1-1, with 7 positions matching TRBD1. Germline V lookup: CDR1 SGHDT, CDR2 YYEEEE. Trimming removed 0 bases from V and 0 bases from J; junction bases left unmatched: 2. This CDR3 is built from 15 residues. CDR3 residues: CASSLVTGVNTEAFF. As DNA, the CDR3 is TGTGCCAGCAGCTTGGTCACAGGGGTGAACACTGAAGCTTTCTTT.

V gene TRBV5-8 combines with J gene TRBJ2-4, with 9 bases matching TRBD2. J gave up 8 bases and V 0 bases, and 3 bases lay outside the gene matches. Germline CDR1 reads SGHTS; CDR2 reads YDEGEE. The CDR3 length is 14 residues. The CDR3 sequence: CASSLGQRGDIQYF. The CDR3 DNA is TGTGCCAGCAGCTTGGGACAGCGGGGGGACATTCAGTACTTC.

This rearrangement joins TRBV6-4 to TRBJ2-7; D perhaps matches TRBD1 (6 bases). Trimming stripped 2 bases from V and 2 bases from J, with 13 bases between. This CDR3 spans 15 amino acids. CDR1 and CDR2 (germline): MRHNA, SNTAGT. CDR3 sequence: CASSDGWGPTYEQYF. The CDR3 DNA sequence: TGTGCCAGCAGTGACGGGTGGGGGCCAACCTACGAGCAGTACTTC.